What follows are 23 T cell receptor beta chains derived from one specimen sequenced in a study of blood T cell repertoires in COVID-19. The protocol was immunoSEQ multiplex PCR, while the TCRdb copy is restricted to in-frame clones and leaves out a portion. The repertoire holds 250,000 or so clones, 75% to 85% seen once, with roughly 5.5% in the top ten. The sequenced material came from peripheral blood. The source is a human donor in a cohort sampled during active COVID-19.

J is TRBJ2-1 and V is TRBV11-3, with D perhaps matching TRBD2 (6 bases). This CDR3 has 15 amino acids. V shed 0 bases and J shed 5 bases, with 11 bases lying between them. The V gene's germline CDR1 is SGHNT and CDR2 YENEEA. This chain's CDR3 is CASSLEGRGHNEQFF. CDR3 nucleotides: TGTGCCAGCAGCTTAGAAGGGCGGGGTCACAATGAGCAGTTCTTC.

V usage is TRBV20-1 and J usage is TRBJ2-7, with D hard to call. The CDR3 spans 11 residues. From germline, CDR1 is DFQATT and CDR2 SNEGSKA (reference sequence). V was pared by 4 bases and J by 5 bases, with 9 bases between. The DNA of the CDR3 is TGCAGTGCTAAGAAACTGGACGAGCAGTACTTC. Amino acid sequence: CSAKKLDEQYF.

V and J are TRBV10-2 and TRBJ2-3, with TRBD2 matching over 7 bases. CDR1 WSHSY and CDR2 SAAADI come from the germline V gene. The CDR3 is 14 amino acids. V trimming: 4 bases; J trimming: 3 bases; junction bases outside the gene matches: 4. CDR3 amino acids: CASSVAGETDTQYF. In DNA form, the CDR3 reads TGCGCCAGCAGTGTCGCGGGAGAAACAGATACGCAGTATTTT.

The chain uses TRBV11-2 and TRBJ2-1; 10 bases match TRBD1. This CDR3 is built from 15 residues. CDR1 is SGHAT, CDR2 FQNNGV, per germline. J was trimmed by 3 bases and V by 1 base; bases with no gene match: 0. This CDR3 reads CASSLGTGGYNEQFF. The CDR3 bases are TGTGCCAGCAGCTTAGGGACAGGGGGCTACAATGAGCAGTTCTTC.

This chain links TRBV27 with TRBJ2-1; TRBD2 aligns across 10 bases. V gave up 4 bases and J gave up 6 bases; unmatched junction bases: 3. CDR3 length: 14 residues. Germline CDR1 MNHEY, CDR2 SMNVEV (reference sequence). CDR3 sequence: CASSSLAGVNEQFF. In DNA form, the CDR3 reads TGTGCCAGCAGTTCCCTAGCGGGGGTCAATGAGCAGTTCTTC.

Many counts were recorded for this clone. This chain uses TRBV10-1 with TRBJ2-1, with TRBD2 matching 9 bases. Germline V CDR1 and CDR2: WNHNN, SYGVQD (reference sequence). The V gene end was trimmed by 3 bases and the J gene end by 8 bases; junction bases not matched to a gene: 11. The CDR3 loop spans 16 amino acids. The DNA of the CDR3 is TGCGCCAGCAGTGAAAATAGCGGGAGATACAACTATGAGCAGTTCTTC. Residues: CASSENSGRYNYEQFF.

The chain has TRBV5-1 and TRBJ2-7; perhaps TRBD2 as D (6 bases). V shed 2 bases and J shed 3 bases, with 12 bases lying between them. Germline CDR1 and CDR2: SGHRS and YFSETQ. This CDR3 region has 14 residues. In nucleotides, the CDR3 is TGCGCCAGCAGCTTTAGAACGGGAGACTACGAGCAGTACTTC. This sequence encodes CASSFRTGDYEQYF.

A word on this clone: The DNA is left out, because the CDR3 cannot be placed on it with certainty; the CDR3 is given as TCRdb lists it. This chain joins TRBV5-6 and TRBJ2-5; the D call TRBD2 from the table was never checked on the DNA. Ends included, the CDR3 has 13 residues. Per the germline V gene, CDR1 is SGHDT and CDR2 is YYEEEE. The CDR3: CASSSSVEETQYF.

The CDR3 sequence: CASSPRTSLAEQFF. The CDR3 DNA reads TGTGCCAGCAGTCCCCGGACTAGTTTGGCTGAGCAGTTCTTC. The chain combines TRBV28 with TRBJ2-1, with 7 bases lining up with TRBD2. Germline values: CDR1 MDHEN, CDR2 SYDVKM. CDR3 size: 14 residues. With 5 bases clipped from V and 9 bases from J, the junction kept 10 bases outside the gene matches.

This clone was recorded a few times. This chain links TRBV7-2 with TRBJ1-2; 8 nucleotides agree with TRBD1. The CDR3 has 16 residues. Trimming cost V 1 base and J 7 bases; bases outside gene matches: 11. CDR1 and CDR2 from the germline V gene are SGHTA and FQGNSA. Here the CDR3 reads CASSLVWDRRTSGYTF. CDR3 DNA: TGTGCCAGCAGCTTAGTTTGGGACAGGCGGACGTCTGGCTACACCTTC.

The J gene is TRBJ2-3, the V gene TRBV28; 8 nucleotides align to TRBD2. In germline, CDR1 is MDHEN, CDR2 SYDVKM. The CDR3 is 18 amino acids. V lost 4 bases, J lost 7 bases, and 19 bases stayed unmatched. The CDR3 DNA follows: TGTGCCAGCAGTTCCCACATATTACTAGCGGCCTCCAACAATACGCAGTATTTT. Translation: CASSSHILLAASNNTQYF.

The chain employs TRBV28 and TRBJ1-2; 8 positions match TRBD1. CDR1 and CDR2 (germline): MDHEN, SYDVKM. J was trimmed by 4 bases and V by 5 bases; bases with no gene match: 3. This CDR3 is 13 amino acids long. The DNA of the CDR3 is TGTGCCAGCAGTCGGGACAGGATCTATGGCTACACCTTC. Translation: CASSRDRIYGYTF.

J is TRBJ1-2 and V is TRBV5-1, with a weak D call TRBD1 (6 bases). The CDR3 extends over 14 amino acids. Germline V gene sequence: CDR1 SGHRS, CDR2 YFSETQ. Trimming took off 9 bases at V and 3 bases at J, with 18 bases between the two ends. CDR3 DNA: TGCGCCACCGCCCCAGGGGACAAAGACTATGGCTACACCTTC. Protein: CATAPGDKDYGYTF.

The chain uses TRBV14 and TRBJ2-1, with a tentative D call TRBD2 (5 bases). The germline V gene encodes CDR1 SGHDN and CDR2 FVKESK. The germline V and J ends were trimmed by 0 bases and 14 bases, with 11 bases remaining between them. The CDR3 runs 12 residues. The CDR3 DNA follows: TGTGCCAGCAGCCAAGATAGGCTAGCCAAGTTCTTC. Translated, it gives CASSQDRLAKFF.

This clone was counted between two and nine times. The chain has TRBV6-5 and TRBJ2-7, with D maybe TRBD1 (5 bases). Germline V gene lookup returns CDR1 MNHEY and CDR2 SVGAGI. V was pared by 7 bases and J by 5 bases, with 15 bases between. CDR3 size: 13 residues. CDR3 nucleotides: TGTGCCAGCACTTCTTGGGGCTATCACGAGCAGTACTTC. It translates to CASTSWGYHEQYF.

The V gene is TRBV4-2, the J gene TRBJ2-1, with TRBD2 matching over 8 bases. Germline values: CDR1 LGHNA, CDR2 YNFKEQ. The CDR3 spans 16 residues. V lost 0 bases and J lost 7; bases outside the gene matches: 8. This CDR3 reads CASSQDLTSVWNEQFF. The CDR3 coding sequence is TGTGCCAGCAGCCAAGATCTGACTAGCGTTTGGAATGAGCAGTTCTTC.

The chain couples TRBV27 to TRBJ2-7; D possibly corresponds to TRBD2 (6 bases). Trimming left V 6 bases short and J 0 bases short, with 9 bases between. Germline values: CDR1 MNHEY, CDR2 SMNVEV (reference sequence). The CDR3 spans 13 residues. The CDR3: CASRAGSSYEQYF. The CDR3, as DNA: TGTGCCAGCAGGGCGGGAAGCTCCTACGAGCAGTACTTC.

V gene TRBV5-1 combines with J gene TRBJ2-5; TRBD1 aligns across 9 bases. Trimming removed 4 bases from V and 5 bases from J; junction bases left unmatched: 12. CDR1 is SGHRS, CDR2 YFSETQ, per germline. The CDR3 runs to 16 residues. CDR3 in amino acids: CASSRRSQGASETQYF. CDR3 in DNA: TGCGCCAGCAGCAGACGCTCACAGGGGGCTAGTGAGACCCAGTACTTC.

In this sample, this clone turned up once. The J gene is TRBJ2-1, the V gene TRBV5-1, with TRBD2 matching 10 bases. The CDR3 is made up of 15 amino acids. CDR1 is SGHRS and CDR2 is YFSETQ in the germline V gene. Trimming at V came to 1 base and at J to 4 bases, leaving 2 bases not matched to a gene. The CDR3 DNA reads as TGCGCCAGCAGCTTGTCTAGCGGGAGATACAATGAGCAGTTCTTC. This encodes CASSLSSGRYNEQFF.

The CDR3 loop reads CASSRQAASETQYF. CDR3 DNA sequence: TGCGCCAGCAGTAGGCAGGCTGCTTCGGAGACCCAGTACTTC. V usage is TRBV5-1 and J usage is TRBJ2-5; D is uncertain. Trimming pared 5 bases from V and 5 bases from J, leaving 16 bases between. The CDR3 is 14 amino acids. Germline CDR1 SGHRS, CDR2 YFSETQ.

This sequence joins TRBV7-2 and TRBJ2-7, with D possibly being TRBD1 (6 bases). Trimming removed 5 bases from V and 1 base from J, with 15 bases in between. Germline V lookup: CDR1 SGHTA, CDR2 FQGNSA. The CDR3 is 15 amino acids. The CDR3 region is CASSPRRGGSYEQYF. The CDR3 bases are TGTGCCAGCAGCCCCAGGAGAGGGGGATCCTACGAGCAGTACTTC.

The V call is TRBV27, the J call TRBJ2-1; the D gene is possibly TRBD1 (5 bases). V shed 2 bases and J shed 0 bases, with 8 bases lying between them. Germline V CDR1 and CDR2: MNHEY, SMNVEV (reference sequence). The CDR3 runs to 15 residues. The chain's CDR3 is CASSLRGSSYNEQFF. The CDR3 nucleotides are TGTGCCAGCAGTTTAAGGGGAAGCTCCTACAATGAGCAGTTCTTC.

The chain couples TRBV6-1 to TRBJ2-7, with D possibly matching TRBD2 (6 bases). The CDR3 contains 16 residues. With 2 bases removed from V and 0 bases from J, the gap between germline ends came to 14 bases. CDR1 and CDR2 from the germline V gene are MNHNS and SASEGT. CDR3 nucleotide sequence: TGTGCCAGCAGTGAATGGGGGACTTATCGCTCCTACGAGCAGTACTTC. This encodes CASSEWGTYRSYEQYF.